The 2 T cell receptor beta chains reported below all come from one sample, sequenced in a study of shared clonotypes between healthy human individuals. Method: immunoSEQ multiplex PCR; TCRdb's copy keeps in-frame clones and lacks some. The profile shows about 2.3 million clones, about 90% of them singletons. The material sequenced was naive CD4+ T cells from PBMCs. The subset is: CD45RA+ positively selected. The receptors stem from a man aged 18 to 30 in good health. Some clones in this sample may be carry-over from other donors' samples.

The CDR3: CASNLGTDNSPLHF. The CDR3 region has the DNA TGTGCCAGCAATCTCGGGACAGATAATTCACCCCTCCACTTT. This sequence joins TRBV6-1 and TRBJ1-6; 7 bases agree with TRBD1. The V gene's germline CDR1 is MNHNS and CDR2 SASEGT. The CDR3 consists of 14 residues. With 7 bases clipped from V and 5 bases from J, the junction kept 5 bases outside the gene matches.

The chain couples TRBV5-1 to TRBJ1-2, with 10 bases that match TRBD1. Germline V gene lookup returns CDR1 SGHRS and CDR2 YFSETQ. The CDR3 contains 14 residues. With 0 bases clipped from V and 8 bases from J, the junction kept 4 bases outside the gene matches. CDR3 loop: CASSLEPGQGGYTF. In DNA, the CDR3 is TGCGCCAGCAGCTTGGAACCGGGACAGGGGGGCTACACCTTC.